Shown below are 4 T cell receptor beta chains from a single sample sequenced in a study of T cell responses to AZD1222 COVID-19 vaccine. Only in-frame clones appear in the TCRdb table, and some are missing; sequencing was by immunoSEQ multiplex PCR. The repertoire holds roughly 77,000 clones, with around 90% as singletons. Sequences were derived from peripheral blood, sampled on day 0 of MenACWY control vaccination. Receptors originate from an adult in good health.

This chain connects TRBV19 to TRBJ1-5; D is ambiguous. This CDR3 spans 16 amino acids. Germline lookup yields CDR1 LNHDA and CDR2 SQIVND (reference sequence). Trimming took 7 bases from V and 0 from J, leaving 16 bases between them. DNA for the CDR3: TGTGCCAGTACCCCCACCTCGGGTTTTAGCAATCAGCCCCAGCATTTT. Residues: CASTPTSGFSNQPQHF.

The V gene is TRBV7-2, the J gene TRBJ1-5, with D hard to call. The germline CDR1 and CDR2 sequences are SGHTA and FQGNSA. The CDR3 is 13 amino acids. With 0 bases removed from V and 3 bases from J, the gap between germline ends came to 3 bases. The CDR3 DNA reads TGTGCCAGCAGCTTAGCGGCCAATCAGCCCCAGCATTTT. Its translation is CASSLAANQPQHF.

The chain is built from TRBV7-9 and TRBJ1-2, with 7 bases fitting TRBD1. The CDR3 is made up of 15 amino acids. CDR1 and CDR2 (germline): SEHNR, FQNEAQ (reference sequence). Trimming removed 5 bases from V and 6 bases from J; junction bases left unmatched: 12. CDR3 residues: CASSRGTDLFHGYTF. The DNA of the CDR3 is TGTGCCAGCAGCCGAGGGACAGACCTTTTCCATGGCTACACCTTC.

The chain couples TRBV6-5 to TRBJ1-5; 7 bases align to TRBD1. CDR1 is MNHEY and CDR2 is SVGAGI in the germline V gene. Trimming took 9 bases from V and 7 from J; bases not matched to a gene: 12. The CDR3 has 14 amino acids. The CDR3, as DNA: TGTGCCAGTCTAGAGGGGGCATGGGGGCAGCCCCAGCATTTT. This sequence encodes CASLEGAWGQPQHF.